This TCR beta chain was sequenced in a study of a mutant IDH1 vaccine in newly diagnosed glioma. Turning to the study itself: The treated population exhibited a male proportion of around 62%, a female proportion of about 38%, and a mean age of approximately 41 years.

Specified time point: baseline, week 1 (first vaccination visit). Described treatment: pre-vaccination baseline after standard-of-care therapy. Sequencing was performed with immunoSEQ multiplex PCR; in TCRdb, only in-frame clones are kept and a portion is missing. Of tens of thousands of clones in the sample, about 86% were seen once. The CDR3 is made up of 14 amino acids. V was shortened by 7 bases and J by 1 base, with 10 bases between the two germline ends. Germline V gene sequence: CDR1 MNHEY, CDR2 SVGAGI. This TCR was sampled from a man aged 25 to 40 with glioma. The genes are TRBV6-5 and TRBJ2-2; maybe TRBD1 (5 bases). The sample in question was PBMCs, obtained from a glioma patient treated with radiotherapy, temozolomide or both. The CDR3 nucleotides read TGTGCCAGCAAGGCACAGGTGAACACCGGGGAGCTGTTTTTT. Protein product: CASKAQVNTGELFF.